The 27 T cell receptor beta chains reported below all come from one sample, sequenced in a study of blood T cell repertoires in COVID-19 (TCRdb year 2020). The receptor library was made with the immunoSEQ multiplex PCR assay. The clones in this table, taken by TCRdb from immuneACCESS, are in-frame only. Not every clone is retained; where verified, under half of the shortfall comes from an unresolved V gene, and the cause of the rest is unknown. The sample includes some 75,000 clones, with 86% observed a single time. In total, the top ten clones hold over 6% of the sample. Source material: peripheral blood. The receptor source for this set is a man older than 75 with COVID-19, enrolled during active disease.

The V gene is TRBV7-2, the J gene TRBJ2-2, with no clear D. Germline loops: CDR1 SGHTA, CDR2 FQGNSA. V lost 4 bases and J 5 bases, leaving 14 bases between the germline ends. This CDR3 is 15 amino acids long. The CDR3, as DNA: TGTGCCAGCAGCTCGAGGCCCCAAAAAACCGGGGAGCTGTTTTTT. Its protein is CASSSRPQKTGELFF.

CDR3 sequence: CSVSGTETYGYTF. The CDR3 DNA reads as TGCAGCGTATCCGGGACAGAGACCTATGGCTACACCTTC. The rearrangement joins TRBV29-1 to TRBJ1-2, with 7 bases identical to TRBD1. CDR1 is SQVTM, CDR2 ANQGSEA, per germline. CDR3 length equals 13 residues. V dropped 6 bases and J dropped 4; count of bases not matched to a gene: 8.

The rearrangement uses TRBV5-1 and TRBJ1-1, with 9 bases matching TRBD1. The J segment lost 0 bases and the V segment lost 0 bases, leaving 6 bases of the junction unmatched. The CDR3 has 17 residues. CDR1 is SGHRS and CDR2 is YFSETQ in the germline V gene. The DNA of the CDR3 is TGCGCCAGCAGCTTGGGACAGGGGGGAATAATGAACACTGAAGCTTTCTTT. This translates into CASSLGQGGIMNTEAFF.

V is TRBV4-1 and J is TRBJ2-7; 13 bases line up with TRBD2. Germline V gene data show CDR1 as MGHRA and CDR2 as YSYEKL. This CDR3 contains 15 residues. After removal of 3 bases from V and 5 bases from J, the junction contained 4 bases not matched to a gene. The CDR3 DNA is TGCGCCAGCAGCCAGGGACTAGCGGGGAAAAACGAGCAGTACTTC. Translation: CASSQGLAGKNEQYF.

J is TRBJ1-2 and V is TRBV7-9; D gene ambiguous. The V end was cut by 3 bases, the J end by 8 bases, with 7 bases between. Germline lookup yields CDR1 SEHNR and CDR2 FQNEAQ (reference sequence). The CDR3 covers 11 residues. This chain's CDR3 is CASSLSGGYTF. CDR3 nucleotide sequence: TGTGCCAGCAGCTTGTCCGGGGGCTACACCTTC.

The V and J genes are TRBV20-1 and TRBJ1-1; D is unclear. The CDR3 is made up of 15 amino acids. The germline V gene has CDR1 DFQATT and CDR2 SNEGSKA (reference sequence). Trimming took 3 bases from V and 2 from J, leaving 16 bases between them. CDR3 loop: CSASNFGGGNTEAFF. The CDR3, as DNA: TGCAGTGCTAGTAACTTTGGTGGAGGCAACACTGAAGCTTTCTTT.

The chain couples TRBV24-1 to TRBJ1-2, with unresolved D. From germline, CDR1 is KGHDR and CDR2 SFDVKD. Trimming shortened V by 5 bases and J by 4 bases, and 10 bases separated the two germline ends. The CDR3 runs 13 residues. In nucleotides, the CDR3 is TGTGCCACCAGTGGCATACGGAGCTATGGCTACACCTTC. The encoded protein is CATSGIRSYGYTF.

The V gene is TRBV2, the J gene TRBJ1-1; no firm D call. Trimming removed 2 bases at V and 1 base at J, with 2 bases between. The CDR3 runs to 12 residues. The germline CDR1 and CDR2 sequences are SNHLY and FYNNEI. Here the CDR3 reads CASSEQNTEAFF. In nucleotides, the CDR3 is TGTGCCAGCAGTGAACAGAACACTGAAGCTTTCTTT.

This chain uses TRBV6-6 with TRBJ2-5, with D unclear. CDR1 is MNHNY and CDR2 is SVGAGI in the germline V gene (reference sequence). The CDR3 extends over 13 amino acids. V lost 2 bases and J 3 bases, leaving 7 bases between the germline ends. CDR3 loop: CASSYRREETQYF. The CDR3 DNA is TGTGCCAGCAGTTACCGACGGGAAGAGACCCAGTACTTC.

The genes are TRBV4-2 and TRBJ2-3; no firm D call. Germline V gene lookup returns CDR1 LGHNA and CDR2 YNFKEQ. The CDR3 runs to 14 residues. Trimming shortened V by 0 bases and J by 2 bases, and 6 bases separated the two germline ends. CDR3 region: CASSQESPTDTQYF. The CDR3 DNA is TGTGCCAGCAGCCAAGAGAGCCCCACAGATACGCAGTATTTT.

The chain carries TRBV14 and TRBJ2-7; D not certain. V lost 4 bases and J 0 bases, leaving 4 bases between the germline ends. The germline V gene has CDR1 SGHDN and CDR2 FVKESK. The CDR3 sequence is 12 residues long. The DNA for the CDR3 is TGTGCCAGCAGCCGTAGCTCCTACGAGCAGTACTTC. It is translated as CASSRSSYEQYF.

On this clone itself: This same CDR3 is encoded by further DNA sequences in the sample. V gene TRBV28 combines with J gene TRBJ2-3; 9 nucleotides agree with TRBD2. V trimming: 5 bases; J trimming: 5 bases; junction bases outside the gene matches: 8. Germline lookup yields CDR1 MDHEN and CDR2 SYDVKM. The CDR3 totals 15 residues. The CDR3 region is CASSPAGGGIDTQYF. CDR3 nucleotides: TGTGCCAGCAGTCCAGCGGGAGGAGGAATAGATACGCAGTATTTT.

The V call is TRBV5-4, the J call TRBJ1-1; perhaps TRBD1 as D (5 bases). The V and J ends lost 0 bases and 1 base respectively, with 7 bases between them. Germline V CDR1 and CDR2: SGHNT, YYREEE (reference sequence). CDR3 length: 14 amino acids. CDR3 nucleotides: TGTGCCAGCAGCTTGGAAAGGGGGAACACTGAAGCTTTCTTT. It translates to CASSLERGNTEAFF.

The chain recombines TRBV19 with TRBJ1-4, with 10 nucleotides matching TRBD1. Losses at the gene ends were 4 bases for V and 4 bases for J; bases not matched to a gene: 9. Germline V gene data show CDR1 as LNHDA and CDR2 as SQIVND (reference sequence). The CDR3 consists of 17 residues. The CDR3 loop is CASSRTGTGVINEKLFF. For the CDR3, the DNA is TGTGCCAGTAGTAGAACCGGGACAGGGGTTATTAATGAAAAACTGTTTTTT.

This sequence joins TRBV4-1 and TRBJ2-7; TRBD1 matches at 10 bases. This CDR3 region has 16 residues. V trimming: 0 bases; J trimming: 1 base; junction bases outside the gene matches: 3. Germline V gene lookup returns CDR1 MGHRA and CDR2 YSYEKL. CDR3 nucleotide sequence: TGCGCCAGCAGCCAAGAGGGACAGGGGATTTCCTACGAGCAGTACTTC. This encodes CASSQEGQGISYEQYF.

The rearrangement links TRBV2 to TRBJ2-7, with TRBD1 identical over 11 bases. The germline V gene has CDR1 SNHLY and CDR2 FYNNEI. The CDR3 totals 14 residues. Germline trimming cut 6 bases from V and 5 bases from J; bases unmatched to any gene: 6. The CDR3 region has the DNA TGTGCCAGCAGAAGGGACAGGGGGGCCAACGAGCAGTACTTC. It translates to CASRRDRGANEQYF.

This chain uses TRBV5-5 with TRBJ1-1; D unresolved. Deletions cut 6 bases from V and 10 bases from J, with 16 bases between. The CDR3 sequence is 12 residues long. Germline V gene sequence: CDR1 SGHKS, CDR2 YYEKEE (reference sequence). CDR3 region: CASMNQDEGAFF. CDR3 in DNA: TGTGCCAGCATGAACCAGGACGAGGGAGCTTTCTTT.

The genes are TRBV11-3 and TRBJ2-5, with unresolved D. V was cut by 4 bases and J by 5 bases, with 11 bases left in between. Germline CDR1 is SGHNT and CDR2 is YENEEA. The CDR3 contains 13 residues. The CDR3 DNA reads as TGTGCCAGCAGCTCGGAGCTATTCGAGACCCAGTACTTC. It translates to CASSSELFETQYF.

This clone was counted once. This chain connects TRBV15 to TRBJ1-2; 11 positions agree with TRBD1. V lost 0 bases and J lost 8; bases outside the gene matches: 14. Germline lookup yields CDR1 LNHNV and CDR2 YYDKDF (reference sequence). The CDR3 is 18 residues long. CDR3 in DNA: TGTGCCACCAGCAGAGAAAGAGGGATAGGACAGGGGGCTTGGGGCTACACCTTC. As protein: CATSRERGIGQGAWGYTF.

The gene calls are TRBV9 and TRBJ2-5, with D tentatively TRBD2 (6 bases). Trimming took 7 bases from V and 1 from J, leaving 17 bases between them. CDR1 SGDLS and CDR2 YYNGEE come from the germline V gene. The CDR3 covers 15 residues. The CDR3 DNA reads TGTGCCAGCTCCGTCGGGGCGGGATCCCAAGAGACCCAGTACTTC. Translated, it gives CASSVGAGSQETQYF.

The chain uses TRBV11-3 and TRBJ1-3; no clear D. CDR3 length: 16 residues. Germline V gene sequence: CDR1 SGHNT, CDR2 YENEEA. The ends were cut back, 4 bases at V and 0 bases at J, with 13 bases in the middle. The CDR3 region is CASSSRVQISGNTIYF. The CDR3, as DNA: TGTGCCAGCAGCTCCCGAGTCCAAATCTCTGGAAACACCATATATTTT.

The rearrangement joins TRBV18 to TRBJ2-1, with a possible D match to TRBD2 (6 bases). The CDR3 sequence is 13 residues long. V lost 3 bases and J lost 10, with 13 bases in between. From germline, CDR1 is KGHSH and CDR2 LQKENI. This CDR3 is CASSPPRGTEQFF. The CDR3 DNA is TGTGCCAGCTCACCCCCCCGGGGGACGGAGCAGTTCTTC.

The CDR3, as DNA: TGTGCCAGCAGTCTTGGGGACAGGGGAAGGGGTAGCAATCAGCCCCAGCATTTT. Its translation is CASSLGDRGRGSNQPQHF. The rearrangement joins TRBV6-6 to TRBJ1-5, with TRBD1 matching 10 bases. The junction had 10 bases not matched to a gene; V was cut back by 5 bases and J by 0 bases. Germline V gene data show CDR1 as MNHNY and CDR2 as SVGAGI (reference sequence). This CDR3 comprises 18 residues.

The chain couples TRBV6-1 to TRBJ1-2, with no clear D. The V gene lost 2 bases and the J gene lost 7 bases, with 11 bases spanning the gap. The CDR3 is 13 residues long. Germline V gives CDR1 MNHNS, CDR2 SASEGT. This CDR3 reads CASSEIGVGGYTF. CDR3 sequence (DNA): TGTGCCAGCAGTGAAATCGGGGTAGGTGGCTACACCTTC.

This clone showed up just once. The chain joins TRBV5-1 to TRBJ2-3; a weak D match, TRBD2 (5 bases). CDR3 length: 18 amino acids. Trimming removed 0 bases from V and 0 bases from J, with 17 bases in between. Germline lookup yields CDR1 SGHRS and CDR2 YFSETQ. CDR3 in amino acids: CASSLAGVVGRSTDTQYF. CDR3 bases: TGCGCCAGCAGCTTGGCCGGGGTTGTCGGCCGAAGCACAGATACGCAGTATTTT. The complete variable domain, with remaining parts taken from reference TRBV5-1 and TRBJ2-3, reads KAGVTQTPRYLIKTRGQQVTLSCSPISGHRSVSWYQQTPGQGLQFLFEYFSETQRNKGNFPGRFSGRQFSNSRSEMNVSTLELGDSALYLCASSLAGVVGRSTDTQYFGPGTRLTVL.

The chain uses TRBV9 and TRBJ2-1, with 8 bases matching TRBD1. J gave up 4 bases and V 0 bases, and 0 bases lay outside the gene matches. CDR1 and CDR2 from the germline V gene are SGDLS and YYNGEE. The CDR3 is made up of 14 amino acids. The CDR3 nucleotides read TGTGCCAGCAGCGTAGGACAGGGGTACAATGAGCAGTTCTTC. Protein: CASSVGQGYNEQFF. The entire variable domain, with the rest obtained from reference TRBV9 and TRBJ2-1, is as follows: DSGVTQTPKHLITATGQRVTLRCSPRSGDLSVYWYQQSLDQGLQFLIQYYNGEERAKGNILERFSAQQFPDLHSELNLSSLELGDSALYFCASSVGQGYNEQFFGPGTRLTVL.

CDR3 protein: CASSFFRGGYEQYF. In DNA form, the CDR3 reads TGTGCCAGCAGCTTCTTTAGGGGTGGCTACGAGCAGTACTTC. This chain joins TRBV11-2 and TRBJ2-7, with D possibly TRBD1 on 5 matching bases. The CDR3 is 14 residues long. The V end lost 3 bases, the J end lost 3 bases, and 12 bases lay between the germline ends. Looked up from germline, CDR1 is SGHAT and CDR2 is FQNNGV.